The next 26 T cell receptor beta chains were all read from a single sample in a study of blood T cells in healthy people across ages. Through a sample-barcoded 5' primer and a J-beta primer mix, a second PCR was run for roughly 6 to 12 cycles. TCRdb processed the 5' RACE reads anew with MiXCR; each CDR3 protein has one entry. The sample lists under 2 million distinct CDR3 sequences, 30% to 40% occurring once. Input material: blood. These receptors originate from a woman in her twenties or thirties in good health.

This clonotype was detected only a few times. A read error may be the cause here, since a much bigger clone is one base away. This sequence joins TRBV10-3 and TRBJ2-3, with D maybe TRBD2 (5 bases). CDR3 size: 12 residues. CDR1 is ENHRY and CDR2 is SYGVKD in the germline V gene. The CDR3 DNA reads TGTGCCATCAGAGGGAGCACAGATGCGCAGTATTTT. Encoded protein: CAIRGSTDAQYF.

A note on this clonotype: A read error may produce the germline difference seen at one junction end. The J gene is TRBJ2-3, the V gene TRBV18, with 14 bases fitting TRBD2. This CDR3 is built from 17 residues. CDR1 and CDR2 from the germline V gene are KGHSH and LQKENI. This CDR3 is CTSSPLGTSGSSNTQYF. The CDR3 DNA is TGTACCAGCTCACCACTTGGGACTAGCGGGAGTTCAAATACGCAGTATTTT.

This clonotype was counted a few times. V and J are TRBV13 and TRBJ2-1; TRBD2 matches 14 bases. CDR1 is PRHDT, CDR2 FYEKMQ, per germline (reference sequence). The junction had 7 bases not matched to a gene; V was cut back by 3 bases and J by 9 bases. This CDR3 has 16 amino acids. CDR3 nucleotide sequence: TGTGCCAGCAGCTTGGGGGGACTAGCGGGGGACGGTGAGCAGTTCTTC. Encoded protein: CASSLGGLAGDGEQFF.

The J gene is TRBJ1-6, the V gene TRBV6-2 or TRBV6-3; D is undetermined. Germline CDR1 is MNHEY and CDR2 is SVGEGT. V lost 6 bases, J lost 9 bases, and 15 bases lay in between. There are 14 residues in the CDR3. CDR3 nucleotide sequence: TGTGCCAGCAGAGCCGGCATAGGAGGTTCACCCCTCCACTTT. It specifies CASRAGIGGSPLHF.

The chain has TRBV20-1 and TRBJ1-2; D is uncertain. Germline lookup yields CDR1 DFQATT and CDR2 SNEGSKA (reference sequence). Trimming shortened V by 0 bases and J by 4 bases, and 15 bases separated the two germline ends. The CDR3 sequence is 15 residues long. The CDR3: CSARDPVQFSYGYTF. DNA of the CDR3: TGCAGTGCTAGAGATCCAGTACAGTTTTCCTATGGCTACACCTTC.

This chain links TRBV10-3 with TRBJ2-7; TRBD1 matches 9 bases. V lost 2 bases to trimming and J lost 0 bases; unmatched junction nucleotides: 5. The length of the CDR3 is 16 residues. Looked up from germline, CDR1 is ENHRY and CDR2 is SYGVKD. The CDR3 nucleotides are TGTGCCATCAGTGAGACAGGGGGCCTCAGCTCCTACGAGCAGTACTTC. Its translation: CAISETGGLSSYEQYF.

The chain combines TRBV18 with TRBJ1-1, with 7 positions matching TRBD1. Trimming removed 6 bases from V and 1 base from J; junction bases left unmatched: 5. The CDR3 runs 14 residues. From germline, CDR1 is KGHSH and CDR2 LQKENI. In DNA form, the CDR3 reads TGTGCCAGCTCGGCGGGACAGCCGAACACTGAAGCTTTCTTT. Its translation is CASSAGQPNTEAFF.

This clonotype was detected ten times or more. This sequence joins TRBV29-1 and TRBJ2-7; the match to TRBD1 covers 7 bases. Germline values: CDR1 SQVTM, CDR2 ANQGSEA. CDR3 length: 13 amino acids. V dropped 3 bases and J dropped 4; count of bases not matched to a gene: 6. CDR3 amino acids: CSVETGRMYEQYF. The CDR3 bases are TGCAGCGTTGAGACAGGGAGAATGTACGAGCAGTACTTC.

This clonotype was recorded many times. V gene TRBV4-1 combines with J gene TRBJ2-7, with 7 nucleotides matching TRBD2. The CDR3 extends over 15 amino acids. Germline V gene data show CDR1 as MGHRA and CDR2 as YSYEKL. With 5 bases clipped from V and 4 bases from J, the junction kept 11 bases outside the gene matches. The CDR3 spells CASSSLIGGGYEQYF. CDR3 coding DNA: TGCGCCAGCAGCTCCTTAATTGGGGGGGGATACGAGCAGTACTTC.

The chain has TRBV29-1 and TRBJ1-2; D may be TRBD1 (6 bases). This CDR3 region has 13 residues. CDR1 SQVTM and CDR2 ANQGSEA come from the germline V gene. V lost 3 bases, J lost 4 bases, and 12 bases lay in between. CDR3 sequence reads: CSVDRGKGYGYTF. CDR3 DNA: TGCAGCGTTGACAGGGGTAAAGGCTATGGCTACACCTTC.

V usage is TRBV12-3 or TRBV12-4 and J usage is TRBJ2-3; D unresolved. Deletions cut 8 bases from V and 6 bases from J, with 15 bases between. CDR3 size: 13 residues. The CDR3 here is CASHKLYGDTQYF. The CDR3 DNA is TGTGCCAGCCACAAGCTGTATGGGGATACGCAGTATTTT.

V gene TRBV6-2 or TRBV6-3 combines with J gene TRBJ2-1, with D perhaps TRBD1 or TRBD2 (6 bases each). The CDR3 is made up of 17 amino acids. Between the trimmed V and J ends, which lost 1 base and 0 bases, there was a span of 13 bases. Germline V gene lookup returns CDR1 MNHEY and CDR2 SVGEGT. The CDR3 protein is CASSYLEGGSSYNEQFF. DNA of the CDR3: TGTGCCAGCAGTTACTTAGAAGGGGGGAGCTCCTACAATGAGCAGTTCTTC.

The chain has TRBV12-3 or TRBV12-4 and TRBJ2-1; D is unresolved. CDR3 length: 12 amino acids. V dropped 6 bases and J dropped 0 bases, with 3 bases sitting between them. CDR3 in amino acids: CASRHSYNEQFF. Here the CDR3 DNA reads TGTGCCAGCAGGCACTCCTACAATGAGCAGTTCTTC.

Details on this clonotype: One end of the junction does not line up with germline, which may come from a read error. The rearrangement joins TRBV28 to TRBJ2-7, with 9 bases lining up with TRBD1. Germline values: CDR1 MDHEN, CDR2 SYDVKM. This CDR3 has 15 amino acids. The CDR3 DNA is TGTGCCGGCAGTTTTGGGACAGGGCTCTCCTACGAGCAGTACTTC. Translated: CAGSFGTGLSYEQYF.

The chain combines TRBV18 with TRBJ1-4; D remains unclear. CDR1 and CDR2 (germline): KGHSH, LQKENI. The CDR3 sequence is 16 residues long. V was clipped by 4 bases and J by 4 bases, with 16 bases between them. The CDR3 region has the DNA TGTGCCAGCTCACGACAAGCCTCGCCGAATAATGAAAAACTGTTTTTT. This codes for CASSRQASPNNEKLFF.

The chain couples TRBV27 to TRBJ2-4, with TRBD2 matching over 12 bases. The better agreement between TRBJ2-7 and the DNA end casts doubt on the J call. Germline CDR1 is MNHEY and CDR2 is SMNVEV (reference sequence). CDR3 length: 16 residues. CDR3 sequence (DNA): TGTGCCAGCAGTCCTGGACTAGCGGGAATGTCCCACGAGCAGTACTTC. The encoded protein is CASSPGLAGMSHEQYF.

The table lists this clonotype with many counts. The rearrangement links TRBV20-1 to TRBJ2-7; unclear D gene. This CDR3 is built from 13 residues. Trimming took off 0 bases at V and 0 bases at J, with 6 bases between the two ends. Looked up from germline, CDR1 is DFQATT and CDR2 is SNEGSKA (reference sequence). This CDR3 is CSARDLFSYEQYF. CDR3 nucleotide sequence: TGCAGTGCTAGAGACTTGTTCTCCTACGAGCAGTACTTC.

The gene calls are TRBV6-5 and TRBJ2-7; D may be TRBD2 (5 bases). Deletions cut 0 bases from V and 3 bases from J, with 15 bases between. The CDR3 is 16 amino acids. CDR1 is MNHEY and CDR2 is SVGAGI in the germline V gene. CDR3 bases: TGTGCCAGCAGTTACTCGAGCTCTAGGACTGGCTACGAGCAGTACTTC. The encoded protein is CASSYSSSRTGYEQYF.

This chain links TRBV20-1 with TRBJ1-2; 7 nucleotides agree with TRBD1. CDR3 size: 15 residues. Germline V gives CDR1 DFQATT, CDR2 SNEGSKA (reference sequence). V lost 5 bases to trimming and J lost 6 bases; unmatched junction nucleotides: 15. The CDR3 sequence is CSADPGQTKSDGYTF. The CDR3 DNA reads as TGCAGTGCTGACCCGGGACAGACTAAATCGGATGGCTACACCTTC.

This clonotype was seen a handful of times. This rearrangement joins TRBV10-3 to TRBJ1-1; the match to TRBD1 covers 9 bases. The V gene end was trimmed by 6 bases and the J gene end by 1 base; junction bases not matched to a gene: 3. The germline gives CDR1 ENHRY, CDR2 SYGVKD. This CDR3 region has 14 residues. The CDR3 DNA is TGTGCCATCAGGGGGACAGGGCCGAACACTGAAGCTTTCTTT. It specifies CAIRGTGPNTEAFF.

Only a few counts were recorded for this clonotype. This rearrangement joins TRBV10-3 to TRBJ2-1; possibly TRBD2 for D (6 bases). Germline CDR1 is ENHRY and CDR2 is SYGVKD. The V end lost 4 bases, the J end lost 5 bases, and 9 bases lay between the germline ends. CDR3 size: 13 residues. CDR3: CAISAPGDNEQFF. DNA for the CDR3: TGTGCCATCAGTGCCCCGGGGGACAATGAGCAGTTCTTC.

This clonotype has ten or more counts. CDR3 residues: CSATSGSSQRETQYF. CDR3 in DNA: TGCAGCGCAACTAGCGGGAGTAGCCAAAGAGAGACCCAGTACTTC. The chain is built from TRBV29-1 and TRBJ2-5; 11 bases align to TRBD2. Losses at the gene ends were 7 bases for V and 4 bases for J; bases not matched to a gene: 11. In germline, CDR1 is SQVTM, CDR2 ANQGSEA. This CDR3 is 15 amino acids long. Combining the CDR3 with reference TRBV29-1 and TRBJ2-5 gives the whole variable domain SAVISQKPSRDICQRGTSLTIQCQVDSQVTMMFWYRQQPGQSLTLIATANQGSEATYESGFVIDKFPISRPNLTFSTLTVSNMSPEDSSIYLCSATSGSSQRETQYFGPGTRLLVL.

V gene TRBV20-1 combines with J gene TRBJ2-1; D may match TRBD1 or TRBD2 (5 bases each). Germline values: CDR1 DFQATT, CDR2 SNEGSKA (reference sequence). V lost 3 bases, J lost 5 bases, and 26 bases lay in between. The CDR3 has 18 residues. The CDR3 spells CSASGDGQRHSEDNEQFF. In nucleotides, the CDR3 is TGCAGTGCTAGTGGGGACGGCCAGCGGCATTCGGAGGACAATGAGCAGTTCTTC.

The chain recombines TRBV7-2 with TRBJ2-5; 9 nucleotides align to TRBD1. The CDR3 is made up of 14 amino acids. Losses at the gene ends were 5 bases for V and 10 bases for J; bases not matched to a gene: 11. CDR1 is SGHTA and CDR2 is FQGNSA in the germline V gene. The CDR3 protein is CASSRTGASGDQYF. CDR3 bases: TGTGCCAGCAGCCGGACAGGGGCGTCCGGGGACCAGTACTTC. The whole variable domain, remainder taken from reference TRBV7-2 and TRBJ2-5, is GAGVSQSPSNKVTEKGKDVELRCDPISGHTALYWYRQSLGQGLEFLIYFQGNSAPDKSGLPSDRFSAERTGGSVSTLTIQRTQQEDSAVYLCASSRTGASGDQYFGPGTRLLVL.

The CDR3, as DNA: TGTGCCAGCAGCCGACCGGGGACAGGCACCTCCGGTGAGCAGTTCTTC. The encoded protein is CASSRPGTGTSGEQFF. The chain uses TRBV11-2 and TRBJ2-1, with 8 bases identical to TRBD1. The CDR3 is 16 amino acids. From germline, CDR1 is SGHAT and CDR2 FQNNGV. V trimming: 5 bases; J trimming: 9 bases; junction bases outside the gene matches: 15.

The rearrangement joins TRBV6-5 to TRBJ1-2, with D possibly being TRBD1 (6 bases). Germline V CDR1 and CDR2: MNHEY, SVGAGI. CDR3 length: 13 amino acids. V was shortened by 6 bases and J by 4 bases, with 12 bases between the two germline ends. The CDR3 sequence is CASSLKDSYGYTF. CDR3 DNA sequence: TGTGCCAGCAGCCTAAAGGACAGCTATGGCTACACCTTC.